These T cell receptor beta chains were read from a single sample in a study of cytomegalovirus exposure and HLA in healthy donors. Assay: immunoSEQ multiplex PCR; the TCRdb copy retains only in-frame clones and omits some. The table has just under 95,000 clones, roughly 80% seen once. The sample taken for sequencing was PBMCs. All receptors derive from a man aged 45-60 years in good health and CMV-seropositive. Both conserved end residues are part of each CDR3. Each record gives: V gene, D gene, J gene, clone size, CDR3 protein, CDR3 DNA. D genes are given only for firm matches. Expanded clones are given a class, and other clones once, few, many or no size at all.

v_gene: TRBV19
d_gene: TRBD1
j_gene: TRBJ1-1
abundance: few
CDR3aa: CASSIRGTGGAGTEAFF
CDR3nt: TGTGCCAGTAGTATTCGAGGGACAGGGGGCGCGGGCACTGAAGCTTTCTTT

v_gene: TRBV15
d_gene: .
j_gene: TRBJ2-3
abundance: .
CDR3aa: CATSGYTGTDTQYF
CDR3nt: TGTGCCACCAGCGGATATACAGGGACAGATACGCAGTATTTT

v_gene: TRBV13
d_gene: .
j_gene: TRBJ1-2
abundance: .
CDR3aa: CASSLSPREGYPF
CDR3nt: TGTGCCAGCAGTCTTTCCCCCAGGGAGGGCTACCCCTTC

v_gene: TRBV10-3
d_gene: .
j_gene: TRBJ1-2
abundance: .
CDR3aa: CASIPGGLTTYGYTF
CDR3nt: TGTGCCTCAATTCCGGGGGGCCTTACGACTTATGGCTACACCTTC

v_gene: TRBV6-1
d_gene: TRBD2
j_gene: TRBJ2-3
abundance: .
CDR3aa: CASSPSGGTDTQYF
CDR3nt: TGTGCCAGCAGCCCTAGCGGGGGCACAGATACGCAGTATTTT

v_gene: TRBV7-2
d_gene: TRBD2
j_gene: TRBJ2-7
abundance: .
CDR3aa: CASSYTSGVPEQYF
CDR3nt: TGTGCCAGCAGCTACACTAGCGGGGTCCCCGAGCAGTACTTC

v_gene: TRBV28
d_gene: .
j_gene: TRBJ1-4
abundance: few
CDR3aa: CASGRGNEKLFF
CDR3nt: TGTGCCAGCGGGAGGGGTAATGAAAAACTGTTTTTT

v_gene: TRBV30
d_gene: .
j_gene: TRBJ1-3
abundance: .
CDR3aa: CAWSDGRVAGNTIYF
CDR3nt: TGTGCCTGGAGTGATGGGAGGGTGGCTGGAAACACCATATATTTT

v_gene: TRBV7-2
d_gene: .
j_gene: TRBJ2-7
abundance: .
CDR3aa: CASSLVQGNYEQYF
CDR3nt: TGTGCCAGCAGCTTAGTACAGGGTAACTACGAGCAGTACTTC

v_gene: TRBV7-2
d_gene: .
j_gene: TRBJ2-1
abundance: .
CDR3aa: CAQGRDEQFF
CDR3nt: TGTGCCCAAGGTCGGGATGAGCAGTTCTTC

v_gene: TRBV7-6
d_gene: .
j_gene: TRBJ2-1
abundance: .
CDR3aa: CASSLPGHSNEQFF
CDR3nt: TGTGCCAGCAGCTTACCGGGACACAGCAATGAGCAGTTCTTC

v_gene: TRBV6-6
d_gene: .
j_gene: TRBJ1-1
abundance: few
CDR3aa: CASSYDRYTEAFF
CDR3nt: TGTGCCAGCAGTTACGACAGGTACACTGAAGCTTTCTTT

v_gene: TRBV6-4
d_gene: .
j_gene: TRBJ1-1
abundance: .
CDR3aa: CASRPMDSNTEAFF
CDR3nt: TGTGCCAGCAGACCAATGGACTCGAACACTGAAGCTTTCTTT

v_gene: TRBV10-3
d_gene: .
j_gene: TRBJ2-6
abundance: .
CDR3aa: CAISESHVLLSGANVLTF
CDR3nt: TGTGCCATCAGTGAGTCGCATGTACTGCTCTCTGGGGCCAACGTCCTGACTTTC

v_gene: TRBV30
d_gene: .
j_gene: TRBJ2-1
abundance: few
CDR3aa: CAWSNLQGPIYNEQFF
CDR3nt: TGTGCCTGGAGTAACCTACAGGGCCCCATCTACAATGAGCAGTTCTTC

v_gene: TRBV5-1
d_gene: .
j_gene: TRBJ1-1
abundance: .
CDR3aa: CASSSDRDTEAFF
CDR3nt: TGCGCCAGCAGCTCCGATCGGGACACTGAAGCTTTCTTT

v_gene: TRBV18
d_gene: .
j_gene: TRBJ1-1
abundance: .
CDR3aa: CASSTTVNTEAFF
CDR3nt: TGTGCCAGCTCGACGACAGTGAACACTGAAGCTTTCTTT

v_gene: TRBV5-6
d_gene: .
j_gene: TRBJ2-7
abundance: .
CDR3aa: CASSSKRAGGEQYF
CDR3nt: TGTGCCAGCAGCTCCAAGCGGGCCGGAGGTGAGCAGTACTTC

v_gene: TRBV28
d_gene: TRBD1
j_gene: TRBJ2-5
abundance: once
CDR3aa: CASSYHLSRGQVETQYF
CDR3nt: TGTGCCAGCAGTTATCATCTATCCAGGGGGCAGGTAGAGACCCAGTACTTC

v_gene: TRBV7-2
d_gene: TRBD1
j_gene: TRBJ1-4
abundance: .
CDR3aa: CASSPLGDRGYEKLFF
CDR3nt: TGTGCCAGCAGCCCACTTGGGGACAGGGGATATGAAAAACTGTTTTTT

v_gene: TRBV7-9
d_gene: .
j_gene: TRBJ2-7
abundance: .
CDR3aa: CASSKDSYEQYF
CDR3nt: TGTGCCAGCAGCAAGGACAGCTACGAGCAGTACTTC

v_gene: TRBV7-2
d_gene: TRBD2
j_gene: TRBJ2-7
abundance: .
CDR3aa: CASSFNPSGEKYF
CDR3nt: TGTGCCAGCAGCTTCAACCCTAGCGGGGAAAAGTACTTC

v_gene: TRBV7-2
d_gene: TRBD2
j_gene: TRBJ2-7
abundance: .
CDR3aa: CASSRVGGVGNSYEQYF
CDR3nt: TGTGCCAGCAGCCGAGTGGGGGGGGTGGGAAACTCCTACGAGCAGTACTTC

v_gene: TRBV27
d_gene: TRBD1
j_gene: TRBJ1-2
abundance: .
CDR3aa: CASSPDRGGYPF
CDR3nt: TGTGCCAGCAGCCCCGACAGGGGTGGCTACCCCTTC

v_gene: TRBV7-2
d_gene: .
j_gene: TRBJ2-3
abundance: .
CDR3aa: CASSFDRSTDTQYF
CDR3nt: TGTGCCAGCAGCTTTGACAGGAGCACAGATACGCAGTATTTT

v_gene: TRBV6-5
d_gene: TRBD2
j_gene: TRBJ2-3
abundance: .
CDR3aa: CASIKVAGGTDTQYF
CDR3nt: TGTGCCAGCATTAAGGTAGCGGGAGGTACAGATACGCAGTATTTT

v_gene: TRBV7-2
d_gene: .
j_gene: TRBJ2-5
abundance: .
CDR3aa: CASSLARETQYF
CDR3nt: TGTGCCAGCAGCTTAGCCAGGGAGACCCAGTACTTC

v_gene: TRBV27
d_gene: .
j_gene: TRBJ1-6
abundance: .
CDR3aa: CASSLSQKNSPLHF
CDR3nt: TGTGCCAGCAGTTTAAGTCAGAAAAATTCACCCCTCCACTTT

v_gene: TRBV9
d_gene: .
j_gene: TRBJ2-3
abundance: .
CDR3aa: CASSLYSDTQYF
CDR3nt: TGTGCCAGCAGCCTTTACTCGGATACGCAGTATTTT

v_gene: TRBV18
d_gene: .
j_gene: TRBJ2-1
abundance: .
CDR3aa: CASVTLQGNTYNEQFF
CDR3nt: TGTGCCAGCGTCACTCTACAGGGAAACACCTACAATGAGCAGTTCTTC

v_gene: TRBV7-2
d_gene: TRBD1
j_gene: TRBJ1-1
abundance: .
CDR3aa: CASSLQGAGNTEAFF
CDR3nt: TGTGCCAGCAGCTTACAGGGGGCAGGGAACACTGAAGCTTTCTTT

v_gene: TRBV14
d_gene: .
j_gene: TRBJ1-1
abundance: .
CDR3aa: CASSQEPGQAFF
CDR3nt: TGTGCCAGCAGCCAAGAGCCAGGGCAAGCTTTCTTT

v_gene: TRBV5-6
d_gene: TRBD1
j_gene: TRBJ1-6
abundance: .
CDR3aa: CASRGQGGQISPLHF
CDR3nt: TGTGCCAGCAGAGGACAGGGAGGTCAGATTTCACCCCTCCACTTT

v_gene: TRBV2
d_gene: .
j_gene: TRBJ2-3
abundance: .
CDR3aa: CASEGAALGVTGTQYF
CDR3nt: TGTGCCAGCGAAGGGGCGGCTTTAGGGGTCACAGGTACGCAGTATTTT

v_gene: TRBV5-1
d_gene: .
j_gene: TRBJ1-2
abundance: .
CDR3aa: CASSLHGQYENYGYTF
CDR3nt: TGCGCCAGCAGCTTACATGGACAGTATGAAAACTATGGCTACACCTTC

v_gene: TRBV30
d_gene: TRBD1
j_gene: TRBJ1-6
abundance: few
CDR3aa: CAGSTGLGSPLHF
CDR3nt: TGTGCCGGCTCGACAGGGTTAGGATCACCCCTCCACTTT

v_gene: TRBV7-2
d_gene: TRBD1
j_gene: TRBJ1-1
abundance: .
CDR3aa: CASSLVQGDTEAFF
CDR3nt: TGTGCCAGCAGCTTAGTACAGGGGGACACTGAAGCTTTCTTT

v_gene: TRBV6-4
d_gene: TRBD2
j_gene: TRBJ2-3
abundance: .
CDR3aa: CASSLVAGSTDTQYF
CDR3nt: TGTGCCAGCAGCCTCGTAGCGGGGTCCACAGATACGCAGTATTTT

v_gene: TRBV9
d_gene: .
j_gene: TRBJ1-2
abundance: .
CDR3aa: CASSTHLGEGGYTF
CDR3nt: TGTGCCAGCAGCACCCATCTAGGGGAGGGTGGCTACACCTTC

v_gene: TRBV7-8
d_gene: .
j_gene: TRBJ1-1
abundance: .
CDR3aa: CASSPRVQGNTEAFF
CDR3nt: TGTGCCAGCAGCCCTCGGGTACAGGGGAACACTGAAGCTTTCTTT